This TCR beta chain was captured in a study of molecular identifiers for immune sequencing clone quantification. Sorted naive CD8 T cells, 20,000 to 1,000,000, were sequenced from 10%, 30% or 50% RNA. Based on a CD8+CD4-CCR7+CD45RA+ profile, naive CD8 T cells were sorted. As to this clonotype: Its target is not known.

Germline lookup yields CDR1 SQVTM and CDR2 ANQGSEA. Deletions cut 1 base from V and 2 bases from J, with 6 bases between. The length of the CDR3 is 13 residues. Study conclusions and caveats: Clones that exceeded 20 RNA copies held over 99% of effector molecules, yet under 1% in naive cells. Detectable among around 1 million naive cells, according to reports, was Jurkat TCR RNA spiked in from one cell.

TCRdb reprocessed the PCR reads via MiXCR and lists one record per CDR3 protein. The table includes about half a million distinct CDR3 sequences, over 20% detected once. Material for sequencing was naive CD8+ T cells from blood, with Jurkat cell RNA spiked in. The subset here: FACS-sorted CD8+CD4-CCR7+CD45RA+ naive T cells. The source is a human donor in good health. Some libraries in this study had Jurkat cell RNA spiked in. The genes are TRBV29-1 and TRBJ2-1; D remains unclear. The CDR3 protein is CSVEGSAYNEQFF. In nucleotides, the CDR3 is TGCAGCGTTGAAGGGTCCGCCTACAATGAGCAGTTCTTC.